This T cell receptor (beta chain) emerged from a study of blood T cell repertoires in COVID-19. Study information: Spain, Italy and the United States supplied samples that represented acute and convalescent COVID-19. From T cells, B-cell-depleted T cells, or PBMCs came the material, which was cDNA or gDNA.

Germline V CDR1 and CDR2: ENHRY, SYGVKD. Trimming cost V 3 bases and J 6 bases, with 21 bases left between them. This CDR3 contains 16 residues. Per the authors' pipeline: The assay estimated nucleated cells by amplifying reference gene primers. Sequencing was performed with immunoSEQ multiplex PCR; in TCRdb, only in-frame clones are kept and a portion is missing. The D gene and trimming were derived from the DNA, and the V and J assignments and clone size from that table. Of 150,000 to 200,000 clones listed, roughly 82% are singletons. Seattle patient enrollment occurred during active infection, with longitudinal follow-up thereafter.

The material sequenced was peripheral blood. The clonotype was recovered from a woman in her thirties or forties with COVID-19, enrolled during active disease. The chain joins TRBV10-3 to TRBJ2-7; D might be TRBD1 (6 bases). This chain's CDR3 is CAISEPDPVTGFEQYF. Written as DNA, the CDR3 is TGTGCCATCAGTGAACCGGACCCCGTTACAGGGTTCGAGCAGTACTTC.